This entry lists 4 T cell receptor beta chains sequenced from one sample in a study of T cell repertoires in cytomegalovirus infection (dated by TCRdb to 2018 to 2020). Which antigens these TCRs recognize remains unknown. Per the publication, the treatment or condition label means: in vitro stimulation with specific CMV peptide epitopes to enrich CMV-specific T cells. The listed sequencing device is Illumina HiSeq 1500. TCRdb ran its own pipeline on the public reads, namely fastp trimming at Q25 and MiXCR clone calling, and kept in-frame beta chains. Entries are consolidated by CDR3 protein sequence, retaining the most common genes and DNA. This sample is represented by around 800,000 distinct CDR3 sequences; 30% to 35% of them were singletons. Approximately 13% of the sample is in the top ten clones. Here the sequenced sample was cultured CD8+ T cells from PBMCs, taken from culture after CMV antigen stimulation. The receptors shown here come from a human donor in good health (CMV status not recorded). Some clones in this sample may be carry-over from other donors' samples.

For this clonotype: A junction boundary mismatches the germline segment, possibly from a read error. The genes are TRBV15 and TRBJ2-1, with TRBD2 matching 7 bases. Per germline, CDR1 LNHNV and CDR2 YYDKDF (reference sequence). This CDR3 has 13 residues. In DNA, the CDR3 is TGTGTCACCAGCGGGGAGCCTCTCAATGAGCAGTTCTTC. Protein: CVTSGEPLNEQFF.

This clonotype came up many times. This chain connects TRBV4-3 to TRBJ1-2; 7 positions match TRBD1. The CDR3 runs 15 residues. Germline CDR1 reads LGHNA; CDR2 reads YSLEER. With V trimmed by 3 bases and J by 3 bases, 7 bases remained unmatched. The CDR3 bases are TGCGCCAGCAGCCATTACAGGGGCGGTGACTATGGCTACACCTTC. It specifies CASSHYRGGDYGYTF.

This clonotype was found a few times. The J gene is TRBJ2-5, the V gene TRBV2; D unclear. From germline, CDR1 is SNHLY and CDR2 FYNNEI. This CDR3 contains 17 residues. V lost 1 base and J lost 1, with 16 bases in between. The CDR3 spells CASSEGLRLEPQETQYF. The CDR3 nucleotides are TGTGCCAGCAGTGAAGGTTTGCGACTGGAACCCCAAGAGACCCAGTACTTC.

The genes are TRBV12-3 or TRBV12-4 and TRBJ2-7; 9 bases fit TRBD2. After removal of 3 bases from V and 7 bases from J, the junction contained 4 bases not matched to a gene. CDR3 size: 13 residues. The CDR3 coding sequence is TGTGCCAGCAGTTTGGGACTAGCAGGTGAGCAGTACGTC. This gives the protein CASSLGLAGEQYV.